One and the same sample provided the 30 T cell receptor beta chains below, sequenced in a study of blood T cells in healthy people across ages. The second PCR ran about 6 to 11 cycles with a sample-barcoded 5' primer and J-beta primers. TCRdb called the 5' RACE reads again in MiXCR, with one record for every CDR3 protein. The sample records about 1 million distinct CDR3 sequences, under 45% being singletons. The sample was blood. Receptors were obtained from a woman aged 55-75 years in good health.

A few counts support this clonotype. The CDR3 spells CASSPTGVAEAFF. The CDR3 nucleotides are TGCGCCAGCAGCCCCACAGGGGTTGCTGAAGCTTTCTTT. The V and J genes are TRBV5-1 and TRBJ1-1, with 7 bases that match TRBD1. Per germline, CDR1 SGHRS and CDR2 YFSETQ. The CDR3 consists of 13 residues. The junction had 6 bases not matched to a gene; V was cut back by 4 bases and J by 6 bases.

This rearrangement joins TRBV10-3 to TRBJ2-7, with 11 bases matching TRBD2. In germline, CDR1 is ENHRY, CDR2 SYGVKD. The CDR3 extends over 16 amino acids. The ends lost 11 bases at V and 7 bases at J; junction bases unmatched: 19. CDR3 nucleotides: TGTGCCGCCACCTCAACTAGCGGGAGTTCCTACAATGAGCAGTACTTC. Its protein is CAATSTSGSSYNEQYF.

The V call is TRBV27, the J call TRBJ2-5, with D perhaps matching TRBD1 (5 bases). Germline V gene sequence: CDR1 MNHEY, CDR2 SMNVEV (reference sequence). Trimming pared 5 bases from V and 2 bases from J, leaving 21 bases between. This CDR3 is 17 amino acids long. CDR3 residues: CASSAYATGWRQETQYF. As DNA, the CDR3 is TGTGCCAGCAGTGCGTACGCCACAGGATGGCGGCAAGAGACCCAGTACTTC.

The CDR3 DNA reads as TGCGCCAGCAGCGGGGACCCTTACACTGAAGCTTTCTTT. This encodes CASSGDPYTEAFF. This chain links TRBV5-1 with TRBJ1-1, with TRBD1 as a possible D gene (5 bases). Germline assignment: CDR1 SGHRS and CDR2 YFSETQ. V was trimmed by 4 bases and J by 3 bases, leaving 10 bases between them. The CDR3 has 13 residues.

CDR3 residues: CASSPNQGAGANVLTF. The CDR3 region has the DNA TGTGCCAGCTCACCCAACCAGGGGGCTGGGGCCAACGTCCTGACTTTC. The V and J genes are TRBV18 and TRBJ2-6; 7 nucleotides match TRBD1. The V gene end was trimmed by 3 bases and the J gene end by 2 bases; junction bases not matched to a gene: 4. The CDR3 extends over 16 amino acids. The germline gives CDR1 KGHSH, CDR2 LQKENI. Drawing the rest from reference TRBV18 and TRBJ2-6, the complete variable domain is NAGVMQNPRHLVRRRGQEARLRCSPMKGHSHVYWYRQLPEEGLKFMVYLQKENIIDESGMPKERFSAEFPKEGPSILRIQQVVRGDSAAYFCASSPNQGAGANVLTFGAGSRLTVL.

This chain joins TRBV29-1 and TRBJ2-1; 10 nucleotides agree with TRBD2. CDR1 and CDR2 from the germline V gene are SQVTM and ANQGSEA. The CDR3 length is 15 residues. J lost 3 bases, V lost 6 bases, and 8 bases had no gene match. The CDR3 coding sequence is TGCAGCGTACCCAACGGACTAGCGGACTACAATGAGCAGTTCTTC. It yields the protein CSVPNGLADYNEQFF.

The V gene is TRBV18, the J gene TRBJ1-5, with D perhaps TRBD1 (5 bases). The CDR3 totals 12 residues. Germline V gives CDR1 KGHSH, CDR2 LQKENI. V was shortened by 2 bases and J by 9 bases, with 8 bases between the two germline ends. This CDR3 reads CASSPGDLPQHF. For the CDR3, the DNA is TGTGCCAGCTCACCAGGGGACCTGCCCCAGCATTTT.

This clonotype showed up many times. V is TRBV12-3 or TRBV12-4 and J is TRBJ2-2; 11 nucleotides align to TRBD2. This CDR3 region has 15 residues. J gave up 5 bases and V 6 bases, and 5 bases lay outside the gene matches. CDR3 in amino acids: CASSLSGGGTGELFF. CDR3 nucleotide sequence: TGTGCCAGCAGCCTTAGCGGGGGGGGTACCGGGGAGCTGTTTTTT.

On this clonotype: One junction end does not reproduce the germline sequence, and a read error may be involved. The rearrangement uses TRBV20-1 and TRBJ2-3; D is possibly TRBD1 or TRBD2 (5 bases each). In germline, CDR1 is DFQATT, CDR2 SNEGSKA (reference sequence). This CDR3 is built from 16 residues. The CDR3 DNA is TGCAGTGCCAGAGATACACCGGGGCCAGCCTCAAATACGCAGTATTTT. This gives the protein CSARDTPGPASNTQYF.

This clonotype appeared a few times. This chain links TRBV7-9 with TRBJ1-1; unclear D gene. V gave up 2 bases and J gave up 1 base, with 8 bases separating them. Germline loops: CDR1 SEHNR, CDR2 FQNEAQ (reference sequence). The CDR3 covers 14 residues. The DNA for the CDR3 is TGTGCCAGCAGCTTACTGGGGAAGAACACTGAAGCTTTCTTT. Translating gives CASSLLGKNTEAFF. Drawing the rest from reference TRBV7-9 and TRBJ1-1, the complete variable domain is DTGVSQNPRHKITKRGQNVTFRCDPISEHNRLYWYRQTLGQGPEFLTYFQNEAQLEKSRLLSDRFSAERPKGSFSTLEIQRTEQGDSAMYLCASSLLGKNTEAFFGQGTRLTVV.

This chain links TRBV27 with TRBJ2-1, with 11 bases aligning to TRBD2. The CDR3 covers 19 residues. Germline trimming cut 7 bases from V and 1 base from J; bases unmatched to any gene: 15. In germline, CDR1 is MNHEY, CDR2 SMNVEV (reference sequence). The CDR3 loop reads CASKRVGASSGRSYNEQFF. The CDR3, as DNA: TGTGCCAGCAAGAGGGTTGGCGCGTCTAGCGGGAGGTCCTACAATGAGCAGTTCTTC.

V and J are TRBV6-1 and TRBJ1-2; D unclear. V gave up 2 bases and J gave up 4 bases, with 8 bases separating them. The CDR3 is made up of 13 amino acids. Germline V gene lookup returns CDR1 MNHNS and CDR2 SASEGT. CDR3 nucleotide sequence: TGTGCCAGCAGTGAAAGTATTGTCTATGGCTACACCTTC. It codes for CASSESIVYGYTF.

This clonotype showed up just a few times. The gene calls are TRBV5-5 and TRBJ2-7, with D possibly being TRBD1 (6 bases). CDR3 size: 15 residues. Germline V gives CDR1 SGHKS, CDR2 YYEKEE (reference sequence). V was shortened by 4 bases and J by 2 bases, with 16 bases between the two germline ends. In DNA, the CDR3 is TGTGCCAGCAGCATAGCCGGGACAATGACCTACGAGCAGTACTTC. Its protein product is CASSIAGTMTYEQYF. The full variable domain, completed using reference TRBV5-5 and TRBJ2-7, is DAGVTQSPTHLIKTRGQQVTLRCSPISGHKSVSWYQQVLGQGPQFIFQYYEKEERGRGNFPDRFSARQFPNYSSELNVNALLLGDSALYLCASSIAGTMTYEQYFGPGTRLTVT.

This clonotype was counted only a few times. The V and J genes are TRBV7-2 and TRBJ2-7; a weak D match, TRBD2 (6 bases). Germline values: CDR1 SGHTA, CDR2 FQGNSA. This CDR3 spans 13 amino acids. V lost 6 bases, J lost 4 bases, and 13 bases lay in between. In DNA, the CDR3 is TGTGCCAGCAGTAAGCGCGGGGTGTACGAGCAGTACTTC. Translation: CASSKRGVYEQYF.

The J gene is TRBJ2-7, the V gene TRBV20-1; D possibly corresponds to TRBD1 (6 bases). Germline loops: CDR1 DFQATT, CDR2 SNEGSKA (reference sequence). With 2 bases removed from V and 2 bases from J, the gap between germline ends came to 16 bases. The CDR3 runs 15 residues. In nucleotides, the CDR3 is TGCAGTGCTAGACAGACAGGTTGGGCAGCCTACGAGCAGTACTTC. Its protein product is CSARQTGWAAYEQYF.

This chain connects TRBV14 to TRBJ2-7; perhaps TRBD2 as D (6 bases). The CDR3 runs to 13 residues. Germline V lookup: CDR1 SGHDN, CDR2 FVKESK. The V and J ends lost 8 bases and 3 bases respectively, with 14 bases between them. The CDR3 sequence: CASGVGTFYEQYF. Here the CDR3 DNA reads TGTGCCAGCGGCGTCGGGACTTTCTACGAGCAGTACTTC.

As to this clonotype: This clone may be a read error of a much larger clone one base away. The chain uses TRBV10-2 and TRBJ2-7; perhaps TRBD1 as D (5 bases). The length of the CDR3 is 17 residues. V was clipped by 3 bases and J by 0 bases, with 18 bases between them. Germline CDR1 is WSHSY and CDR2 is SAAADI. CDR3 bases: TGCGCCAGCAGTGATTCTGGTGGGGCAGGTAGCTCCTACGAGCAGTACTTC. Translated, it gives CASSDSGGAGSSYEQYF.

This clonotype was recorded a few times. V usage is TRBV18 and J usage is TRBJ2-3, with D tentatively TRBD2 (6 bases). The CDR3 totals 13 residues. Germline V gene lookup returns CDR1 KGHSH and CDR2 LQKENI. V lost 6 bases to trimming and J lost 5 bases, with 12 bases between them. CDR3 loop: CASSPDGGDTQYF. The CDR3 DNA sequence: TGTGCCAGCTCTCCGGACGGGGGAGATACGCAGTATTTT.

This clonotype occurred a few times. The CDR3 reads CSLTDNEQFF. The DNA of the CDR3 is TGCAGTTTGACGGACAATGAGCAGTTCTTC. V is TRBV20-1 and J is TRBJ2-1; D gene ambiguous. This CDR3 has 10 residues. Germline CDR1 and CDR2: DFQATT and SNEGSKA (reference sequence). Trimming removed 8 bases at V and 5 bases at J, with 7 bases between.

In its sample, this clonotype was seen once. J is TRBJ1-1 and V is TRBV6-5; TRBD1 is a possible D gene (6 bases). From germline, CDR1 is MNHEY and CDR2 SVGAGI. CDR3 length: 14 amino acids. V lost 8 bases and J 4 bases, leaving 17 bases between the germline ends. The CDR3 DNA is TGTGCCAGCGGCAAAACAGGGTTTGTCACTGAAGCTTTCTTT. This encodes CASGKTGFVTEAFF.

The gene calls are TRBV28 and TRBJ2-7; the D gene is possibly TRBD2 (6 bases). The J call is uncertain, as TRBJ2-5 better fits the DNA end. The CDR3 covers 18 residues. Germline CDR1 and CDR2: MDHEN and SYDVKM. CDR3 nucleotide sequence: TGTGCCAGCAGTCCGCCCGGGAGAGCCCTATGGGGTTTAGAGACCCAGTACTTC. This sequence encodes CASSPPGRALWGLETQYF.

This clonotype was recorded a few times. This chain connects TRBV28 to TRBJ2-3; 9 bases are shared with TRBD1. CDR3 size: 15 residues. The junction had 5 bases not matched to a gene; V was cut back by 2 bases and J by 5 bases. The germline V gene has CDR1 MDHEN and CDR2 SYDVKM. The CDR3 reads CASSLGGQGGDTQYF. For the CDR3, the DNA is TGTGCCAGCAGTTTAGGGGGACAGGGAGGAGATACGCAGTATTTT.

This clonotype was seen only a few times. The gene calls are TRBV12-3 or TRBV12-4 and TRBJ1-5; TRBD1 agrees at 7 bases. The CDR3 consists of 13 residues. Germline trimming cut 6 bases from V and 7 bases from J; bases unmatched to any gene: 6. The CDR3 region has the DNA TGTGCCAGCAGATCAATAGGGGGCCAGCCCCAGCATTTT. Translated: CASRSIGGQPQHF.

The chain links TRBV5-8 to TRBJ2-5; tentative D call: TRBD1 (6 bases). V was cut by 3 bases and J by 3 bases, with 15 bases left in between. CDR3 length: 15 residues. In germline, CDR1 is SGHTS, CDR2 YDEGEE. CDR3 sequence: CASSSFGTHKETQYF. CDR3 DNA: TGTGCCAGCAGCTCCTTCGGGACACATAAAGAGACCCAGTACTTC.

This clonotype occurred once. V is TRBV11-2 and J is TRBJ2-1; possibly TRBD2 for D (6 bases). Germline V lookup: CDR1 SGHAT, CDR2 FQNNGV. This CDR3 is built from 16 residues. Trimming cost V 1 base and J 0 bases, with 10 bases left between them. CDR3 amino acids: CASSLVRGNSYNEQFF. CDR3 DNA: TGTGCCAGCAGCTTAGTGCGCGGGAACTCCTACAATGAGCAGTTCTTC. The variable domain in full, with the rest retrieved from reference TRBV11-2 and TRBJ2-1, is EAGVAQSPRYKIIEKRQSVAFWCNPISGHATLYWYQQILGQGPKLLIQFQNNGVVDDSQLPKDRFSAERLKGVDSTLKIQPAKLEDSAVYLCASSLVRGNSYNEQFFGPGTRLTVL.

The sample holds a few counts of this clonotype. The gene calls are TRBV20-1 and TRBJ2-4; D possibly corresponds to TRBD1 (6 bases). Trimming left V 3 bases short and J 7 bases short, with 13 bases between. Looked up from germline, CDR1 is DFQATT and CDR2 is SNEGSKA (reference sequence). This CDR3 spans 13 amino acids. The DNA for the CDR3 is TGCAGTGCTAGTGGGCAGGGGCGGAACATTCAGTACTTC. It is translated as CSASGQGRNIQYF.

This clonotype was detected a few times. The chain recombines TRBV6-5 with TRBJ2-7, with 7 bases lining up with TRBD1. Germline CDR1 MNHEY, CDR2 SVGAGI. The CDR3 runs 15 residues. V shed 6 bases, J shed 2 bases, and the junction held 10 bases outside the gene matches. CDR3 amino acids: CASRPQGDQTYEQYF. In nucleotides, the CDR3 is TGTGCCAGCAGGCCTCAGGGGGATCAGACCTACGAGCAGTACTTC.

This chain uses TRBV7-9 with TRBJ2-2; D is ambiguous. This CDR3 spans 14 amino acids. CDR1 and CDR2 (germline): SEHNR, FQNEAQ (reference sequence). V lost 1 base to trimming and J lost 5 bases, with 8 bases between them. CDR3 protein: CASSLGAYTGELFF. In nucleotides, the CDR3 is TGTGCCAGCAGCTTAGGAGCCTATACCGGGGAGCTGTTTTTT. Combining the CDR3 with reference TRBV7-9 and TRBJ2-2 gives the whole variable domain DTGVSQNPRHKITKRGQNVTFRCDPISEHNRLYWYRQTLGQGPEFLTYFQNEAQLEKSRLLSDRFSAERPKGSFSTLEIQRTEQGDSAMYLCASSLGAYTGELFFGEGSRLTVL.

The chain carries TRBV12-3 or TRBV12-4 and TRBJ2-5, with D uncertain. The CDR3 length is 13 residues. V was clipped by 2 bases and J by 5 bases, with 9 bases between them. This CDR3 is CASSLKPGETQYF. CDR3 in DNA: TGTGCCAGCAGTTTAAAACCAGGCGAGACCCAGTACTTC.

Worth noting for this clonotype: A junction boundary mismatches the germline segment, possibly from a read error. V usage is TRBV6-6 and J usage is TRBJ2-3; D is possibly TRBD1 or TRBD2 (6 bases each). The CDR3 spans 15 residues. The V gene's germline CDR1 is MNHNY and CDR2 SVGAGI (reference sequence). In nucleotides, the CDR3 is TGTGCCAGCAGTTACACGGGAGCTAGGACAGATGCGCAGTATTTT. Amino acids: CASSYTGARTDAQYF.